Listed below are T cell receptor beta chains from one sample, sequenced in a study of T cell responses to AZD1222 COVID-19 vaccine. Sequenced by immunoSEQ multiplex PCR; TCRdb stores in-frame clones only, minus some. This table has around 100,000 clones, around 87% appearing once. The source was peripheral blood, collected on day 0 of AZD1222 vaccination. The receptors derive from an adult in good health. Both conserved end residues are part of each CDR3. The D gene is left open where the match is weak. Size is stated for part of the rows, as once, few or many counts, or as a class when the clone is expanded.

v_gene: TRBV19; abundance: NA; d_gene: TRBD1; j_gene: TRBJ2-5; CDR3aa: CASSTGTAETQYF; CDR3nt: TGTGCCAGTAGTACCGGGACAGCAGAGACCCAGTACTTC
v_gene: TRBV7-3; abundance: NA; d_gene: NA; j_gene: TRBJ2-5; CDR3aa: CASSLGTPAAQYF; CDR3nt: TGTGCCAGCAGCTTAGGGACCCCCGCGGCCCAGTACTTC
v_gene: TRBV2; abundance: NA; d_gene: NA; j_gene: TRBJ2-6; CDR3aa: CASSPQGSGANVLTF; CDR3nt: TGTGCCAGCAGCCCCCAGGGGTCCGGGGCCAACGTCCTGACTTTC
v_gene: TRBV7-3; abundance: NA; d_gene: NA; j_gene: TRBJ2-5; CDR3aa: CASSLKTGAGVAQYF; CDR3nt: TGTGCCAGCAGCTTAAAAACTGGGGCAGGAGTTGCCCAGTACTTC
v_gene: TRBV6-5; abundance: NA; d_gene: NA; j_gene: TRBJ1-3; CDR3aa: CASTEQGSAGNTIYF; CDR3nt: TGTGCCAGCACCGAACAGGGATCGGCTGGAAACACCATATATTTT
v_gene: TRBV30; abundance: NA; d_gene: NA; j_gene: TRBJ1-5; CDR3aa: CAWSVGINQPQHF; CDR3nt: TGTGCCTGGAGTGTGGGCATCAATCAGCCCCAGCATTTT
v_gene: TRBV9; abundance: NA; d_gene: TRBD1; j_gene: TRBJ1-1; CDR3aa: CASSVARDRVDTEAFF; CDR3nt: TGTGCCAGCAGCGTAGCTAGGGACAGGGTGGACACTGAAGCTTTCTTT
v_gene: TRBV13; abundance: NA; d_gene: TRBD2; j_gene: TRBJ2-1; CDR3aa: CASSGKGTIREFF; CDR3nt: TGTGCCAGCAGCGGAAAGGGGACTATACGGGAGTTCTTC
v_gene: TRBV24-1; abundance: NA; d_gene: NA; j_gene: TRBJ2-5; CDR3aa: CATGETQYF; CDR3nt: TGTGCCACCGGAGAGACCCAGTACTTC
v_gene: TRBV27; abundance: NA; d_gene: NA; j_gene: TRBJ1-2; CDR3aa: CASSQTENYGYTF; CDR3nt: TGTGCCAGCAGTCAGACAGAAAACTATGGCTACACCTTC
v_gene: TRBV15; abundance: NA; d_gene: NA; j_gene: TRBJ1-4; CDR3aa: CATSRGRRDEKLFF; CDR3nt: TGTGCCACCAGCAGGGGGAGAAGGGATGAAAAACTGTTTTTT
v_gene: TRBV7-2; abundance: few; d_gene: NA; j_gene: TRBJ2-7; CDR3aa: CASSWGNPTSYEQYF; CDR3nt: TGTGCCAGCAGCTGGGGTAATCCCACCTCCTACGAGCAGTACTTC
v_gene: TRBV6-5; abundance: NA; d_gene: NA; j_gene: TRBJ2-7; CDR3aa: CASRPMGSEQYF; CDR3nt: TGTGCCAGCAGACCAATGGGGAGCGAGCAGTACTTC
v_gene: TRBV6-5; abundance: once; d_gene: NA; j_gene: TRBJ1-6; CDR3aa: CASSYQGSSYNSPLHF; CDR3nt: TGTGCCAGCAGTTACCAGGGGAGCTCCTATAATTCACCCCTCCACTTT
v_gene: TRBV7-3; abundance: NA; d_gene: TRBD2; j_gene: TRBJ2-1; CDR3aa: CASSPGTRVNEQFF; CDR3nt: TGTGCCAGCAGCCCCGGGACTAGAGTCAATGAGCAGTTCTTC
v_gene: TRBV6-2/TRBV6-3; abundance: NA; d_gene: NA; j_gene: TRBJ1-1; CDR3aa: CASSLTRNTEAFF; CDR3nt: TGTGCCAGCAGCCTGACACGGAACACTGAAGCTTTCTTT
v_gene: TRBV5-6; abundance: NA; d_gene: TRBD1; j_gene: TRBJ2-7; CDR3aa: CASSSGQGGAYEQYF; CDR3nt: TGTGCCAGCAGCTCTGGACAGGGTGGGGCCTACGAGCAGTACTTC
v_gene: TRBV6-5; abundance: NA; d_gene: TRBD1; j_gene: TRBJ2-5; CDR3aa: CASSYSGQEGTQYF; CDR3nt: TGTGCCAGCAGTTACTCCGGACAGGAAGGGACCCAGTACTTC
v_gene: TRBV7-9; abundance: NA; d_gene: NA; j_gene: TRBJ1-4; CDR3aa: CASSLGGVNEKLFF; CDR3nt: TGTGCCAGCAGCTTAGGAGGGGTGAATGAAAAACTGTTTTTT
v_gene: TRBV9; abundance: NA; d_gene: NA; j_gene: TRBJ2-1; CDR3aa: CASSPLGTNNEQFF; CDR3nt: TGTGCCAGCAGCCCTTTAGGGACGAACAATGAGCAGTTCTTC
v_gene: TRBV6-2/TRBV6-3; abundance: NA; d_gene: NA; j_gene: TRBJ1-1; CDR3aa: CASSSFRTATNTEAFF; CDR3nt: TGTGCCAGCAGTTCCTTCCGGACAGCGACGAACACTGAAGCTTTCTTT
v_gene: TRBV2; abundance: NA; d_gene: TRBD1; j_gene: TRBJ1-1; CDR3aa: CASSLGQAALWVAFF; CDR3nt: TGTGCCAGCAGTTTGGGACAGGCGGCTCTGTGGGTAGCTTTCTTT
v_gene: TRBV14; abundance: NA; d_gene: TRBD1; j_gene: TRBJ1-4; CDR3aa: CASSHHLGTGEEKLFF; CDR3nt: TGTGCCAGCAGCCACCATCTGGGGACAGGGGAAGAAAAACTGTTTTTT